The rows below give T cell receptor beta chains drawn from one sample of a study of blood T cell repertoires in COVID-19. Profiling relied on immunoSEQ multiplex PCR, and the TCRdb table lists in-frame clones only, not all of them. The sample lists 100,000 to 150,000 clones, approximately 81% occurring once. Sequencing input: peripheral blood. The origin of the receptors is a woman in her 50s with acute or convalescent COVID-19. The conserved cysteine and the conserved F or W are not part of the CDR3 here. The order of the fields is J gene, V gene, CDR3 protein.

TRBJ2-4,TRBV9,ASSGRPGTARFGNIQY
TRBJ2-1,TRBV5-1,ASSLLAGVNEQF
TRBJ2-5,TRBV5-1,ASSPAGYQETQY
TRBJ1-5,TRBV4-2,ASSQDIRQGASTAPQH
TRBJ2-7,TRBV19,ASSPGHLAGGRYEQY
TRBJ2-5,TRBV18,ASSPNRGRETQY
TRBJ2-3,TRBV6-5,ASSPGQYTDTQY
TRBJ1-1,TRBV6-5,ASSIHRGNTEAF
TRBJ2-5,TRBV5-5,ASSQLAGGVSETQY
TRBJ2-1,TRBV5-1,ASSLGIAYEQF
TRBJ1-2,TRBV2,ASSWTWNYGYT
TRBJ2-5,TRBV28,ASSLEGGVRETQY
TRBJ1-5,TRBV12-3/TRBV12-4,ASSFRVEQPQH
TRBJ2-2,TRBV28,ASSFTWRAGELF
TRBJ2-5,TRBV5-1,ASSIRQAPETQY
TRBJ1-2,TRBV2,ASTGGVDYGYT
TRBJ2-7,TRBV6-6,ASSSGKSYEQY
TRBJ2-3,TRBV30,AWNSGTDTQY
TRBJ2-3,TRBV5-1,ASSTPGLAVFKDTQY
TRBJ2-7,TRBV18,ASSPLQLESYEQY
TRBJ2-3,TRBV9,ASSAQRTSGSDTQY
TRBJ2-7,TRBV18,ASSPSGGWTYEQY
TRBJ1-2,TRBV18,ASSPTGGPAGGGYT
TRBJ2-2,TRBV7-5,ARSLWRESTGELF
TRBJ1-1,TRBV5-4,ASSLGRENTEAF
TRBJ1-5,TRBV7-9,ASSDQGGLSNQPQH
TRBJ1-5,TRBV19,ASIETTQGPDQPQH
TRBJ1-5,TRBV5-1,ASSSGTGASQH
TRBJ2-1,TRBV18,ASSPREFSEQF
TRBJ1-1,TRBV5-4,ASRDRIGDTEAF
TRBJ2-4,TRBV6-5,ASSYGLPSQNIQY
TRBJ2-7,TRBV5-5,ASSLGTGRYEQY
TRBJ1-1,TRBV30,AWDGRWVRNRNTEAF
TRBJ2-1,TRBV6-4,ASSAGTSSYNEQF
TRBJ2-1,TRBV2,ASSDSGGAYNEQF
TRBJ1-1,TRBV19,ASSTSGRGLNTEAF
TRBJ2-3,TRBV6-4,ASRAAGGPQSTDTQY
TRBJ1-2,TRBV2,ASRDTPNYGYT
TRBJ1-2,TRBV5-4,ASSLANQDGYT
TRBJ1-2,TRBV27,ASSFSPLLNYGYT
TRBJ1-1,TRBV7-8,ASSLVPVNTEAF
TRBJ2-7,TRBV3-1/TRBV3-2,ASSQGTSGAYEQY
TRBJ1-2,TRBV5-1,ASSVIGGYGYT
TRBJ2-1,TRBV5-4,ASSLNLGRLSYNEQF
TRBJ2-1,TRBV15,ATRGFETETPF
TRBJ2-7,TRBV7-9,ASTGGYEQY
TRBJ1-1,TRBV9,ASSVDSWTEAF
TRBJ1-1,TRBV11-1,ASSLVGPNTEAF
TRBJ2-7,TRBV9,ASSVGVGGAYEQY
TRBJ1-2,TRBV18,ASSRPSAGGMIGGYT